This TCR beta chain was sequenced during a study of blood T cell repertoires in COVID-19. Assay used: immunoSEQ multiplex PCR; TCRdb lists only in-frame clones, some missing. The sample comprises 120,000 to 150,000 clones, 75% to 90% of which are singletons, and around 8% rests with the top ten. Input material: peripheral blood. The clonotype originates from a woman aged 55-70 years with COVID-19, enrolled during active disease.

The CDR3 sequence: CASSGTSGGPKFF. The CDR3 DNA reads as TGTGCCAGCAGTGGGACTAGCGGGGGCCCGAAGTTCTTC. The J gene is TRBJ2-1, the V gene TRBV14; 14 positions agree with TRBD2. The CDR3 consists of 13 residues. Germline-derived CDR1 and CDR2 are SGHDN and FVKESK. V trimming: 6 bases; J trimming: 14 bases; junction bases outside the gene matches: 6.